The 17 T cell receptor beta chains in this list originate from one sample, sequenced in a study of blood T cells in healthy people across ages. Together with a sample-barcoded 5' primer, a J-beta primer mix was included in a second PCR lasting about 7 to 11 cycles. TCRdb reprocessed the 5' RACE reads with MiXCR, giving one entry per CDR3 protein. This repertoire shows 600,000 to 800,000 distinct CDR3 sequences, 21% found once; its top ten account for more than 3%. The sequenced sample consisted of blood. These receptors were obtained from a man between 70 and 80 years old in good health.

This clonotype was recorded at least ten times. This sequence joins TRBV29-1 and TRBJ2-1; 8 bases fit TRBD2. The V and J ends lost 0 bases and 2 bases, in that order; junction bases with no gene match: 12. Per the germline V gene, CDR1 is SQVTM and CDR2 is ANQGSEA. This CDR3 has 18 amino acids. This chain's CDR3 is CSVEDGGFSGNTYNEQFF. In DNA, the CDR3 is TGCAGCGTTGAAGATGGGGGCTTTAGCGGGAATACCTACAATGAGCAGTTCTTC.

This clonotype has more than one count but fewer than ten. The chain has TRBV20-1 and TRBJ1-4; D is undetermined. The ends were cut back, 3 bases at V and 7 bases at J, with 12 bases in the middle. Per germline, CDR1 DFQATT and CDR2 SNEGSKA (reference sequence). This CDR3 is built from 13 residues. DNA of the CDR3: TGCAGTGCTAGTAGTGGTCTAGGTGAAAAACTGTTTTTT. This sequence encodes CSASSGLGEKLFF.

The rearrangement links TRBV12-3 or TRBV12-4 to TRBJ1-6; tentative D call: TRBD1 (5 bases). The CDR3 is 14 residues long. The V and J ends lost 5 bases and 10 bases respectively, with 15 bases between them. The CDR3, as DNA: TGTGCCAGCAGTCCCCGGGGCCTGTCCTCACCCCTCCACTTT. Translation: CASSPRGLSSPLHF.

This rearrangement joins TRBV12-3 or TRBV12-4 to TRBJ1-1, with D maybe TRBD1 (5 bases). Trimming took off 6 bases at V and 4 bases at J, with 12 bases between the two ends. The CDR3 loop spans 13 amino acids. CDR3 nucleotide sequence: TGTGCCAGCAGGAGGGGTCGGGCCACTGAAGCTTTCTTT. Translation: CASRRGRATEAFF.

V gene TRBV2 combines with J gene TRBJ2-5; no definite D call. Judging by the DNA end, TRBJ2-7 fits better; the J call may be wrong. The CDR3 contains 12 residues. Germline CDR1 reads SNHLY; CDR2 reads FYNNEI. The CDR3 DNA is TGTGCCAGCAGTGCGACCTATTACGAGCAGTACTTC. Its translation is CASSATYYEQYF.

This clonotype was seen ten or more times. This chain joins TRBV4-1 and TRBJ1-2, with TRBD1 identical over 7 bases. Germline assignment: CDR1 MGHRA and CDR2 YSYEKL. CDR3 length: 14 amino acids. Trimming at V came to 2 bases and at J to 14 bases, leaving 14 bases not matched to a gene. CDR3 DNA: TGCGCCAGCAGCCAACCGCGGGCGAGGGGGCGCGGGACCTTC. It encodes CASSQPRARGRGTF.

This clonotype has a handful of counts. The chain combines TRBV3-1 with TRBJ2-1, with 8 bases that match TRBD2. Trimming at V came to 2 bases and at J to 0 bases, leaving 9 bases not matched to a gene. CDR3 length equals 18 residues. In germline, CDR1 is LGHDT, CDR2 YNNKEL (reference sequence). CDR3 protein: CASSQRTRLANSYNEQFF. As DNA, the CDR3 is TGTGCCAGCAGCCAACGTACCCGACTAGCGAACTCCTACAATGAGCAGTTCTTC.

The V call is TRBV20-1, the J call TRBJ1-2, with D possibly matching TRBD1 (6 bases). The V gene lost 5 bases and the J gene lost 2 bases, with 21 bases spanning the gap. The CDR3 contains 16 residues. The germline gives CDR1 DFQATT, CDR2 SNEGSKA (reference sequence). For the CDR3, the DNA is TGCAGTGCTCCGGGACAAGGCCGGGGGATAAACTATGGCTACACCTTC. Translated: CSAPGQGRGINYGYTF.

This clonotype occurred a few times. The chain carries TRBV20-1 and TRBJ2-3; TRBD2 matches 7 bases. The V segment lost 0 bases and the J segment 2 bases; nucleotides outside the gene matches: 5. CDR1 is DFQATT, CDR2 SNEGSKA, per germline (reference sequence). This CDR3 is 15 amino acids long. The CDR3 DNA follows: TGCAGTGCTAGAGATCGACTAGCCCCCACAGATACGCAGTATTTT. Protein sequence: CSARDRLAPTDTQYF.

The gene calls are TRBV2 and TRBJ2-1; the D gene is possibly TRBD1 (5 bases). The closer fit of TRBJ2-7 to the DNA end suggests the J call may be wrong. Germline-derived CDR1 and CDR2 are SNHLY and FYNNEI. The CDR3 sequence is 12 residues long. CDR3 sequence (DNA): TGTGCCAGCAGTTACACGGACAACGAGCAGTACTTC. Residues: CASSYTDNEQYF.

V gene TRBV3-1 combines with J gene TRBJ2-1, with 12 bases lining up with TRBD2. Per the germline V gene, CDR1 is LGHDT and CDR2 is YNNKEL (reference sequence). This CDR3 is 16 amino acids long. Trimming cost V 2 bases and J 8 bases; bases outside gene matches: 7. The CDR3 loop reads CASSQLLRTSGDEQFF. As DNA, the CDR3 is TGTGCCAGCAGCCAATTACTTCGGACTAGCGGGGATGAGCAGTTCTTC.

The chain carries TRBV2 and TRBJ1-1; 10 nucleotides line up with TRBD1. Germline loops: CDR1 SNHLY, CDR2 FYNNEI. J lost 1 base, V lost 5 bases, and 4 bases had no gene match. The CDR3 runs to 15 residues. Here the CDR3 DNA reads TGTGCCAGCAGTCGACAGGGGGCGCAGAACACTGAAGCTTTCTTT. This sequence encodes CASSRQGAQNTEAFF. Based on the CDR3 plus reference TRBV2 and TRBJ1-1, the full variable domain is EPEVTQTPSHQVTQMGQEVILRCVPISNHLYFYWYRQILGQKVEFLVSFYNNEISEKSEIFDDQFSVERPDGSNFTLKIRSTKLEDSAMYFCASSRQGAQNTEAFFGQGTRLTVV.

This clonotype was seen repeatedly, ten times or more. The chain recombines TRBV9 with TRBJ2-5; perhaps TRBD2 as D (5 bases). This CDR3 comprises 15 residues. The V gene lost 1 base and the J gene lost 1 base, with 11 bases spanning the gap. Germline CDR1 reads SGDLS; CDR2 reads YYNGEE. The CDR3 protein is CASSVSSGIQETQYF. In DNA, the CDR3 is TGTGCCAGCAGCGTAAGCTCCGGGATCCAAGAGACCCAGTACTTC.

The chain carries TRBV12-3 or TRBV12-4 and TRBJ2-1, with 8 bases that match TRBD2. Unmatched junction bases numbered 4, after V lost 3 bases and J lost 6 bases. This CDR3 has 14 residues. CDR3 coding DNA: TGTGCCAGCAGTTTTTCGAGCGGGAGCAATGAGCAGTTCTTC. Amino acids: CASSFSSGSNEQFF.

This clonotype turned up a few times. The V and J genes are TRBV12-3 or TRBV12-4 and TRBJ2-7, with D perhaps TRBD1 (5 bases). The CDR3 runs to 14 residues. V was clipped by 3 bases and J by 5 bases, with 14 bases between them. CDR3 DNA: TGTGCCAGCAGTTTGCGGCAGGGCATCCACGAGCAGTACTTC. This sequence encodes CASSLRQGIHEQYF.

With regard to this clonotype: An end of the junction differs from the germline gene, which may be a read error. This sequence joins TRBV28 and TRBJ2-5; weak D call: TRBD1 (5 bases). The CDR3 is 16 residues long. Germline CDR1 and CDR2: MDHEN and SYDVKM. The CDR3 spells CASTPGARESYNGQLF. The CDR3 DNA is TGTGCCAGCACCCCTGGGGCCAGGGAATCCTACAATGGGCAGCTCTTC.

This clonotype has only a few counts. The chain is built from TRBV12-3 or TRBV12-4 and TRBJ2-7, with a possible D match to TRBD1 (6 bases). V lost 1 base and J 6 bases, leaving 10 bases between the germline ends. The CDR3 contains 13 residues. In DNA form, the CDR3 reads TGTGCCAGCAGTTTAGGCCAGGGGAGCGAGCAGTACTTC. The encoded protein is CASSLGQGSEQYF.